These 29 T cell receptor beta chains came from one sample sequenced in a study of cytotoxic CD8 clonotypes in ibrutinib-treated CLL. The assay was immunoSEQ multiplex PCR, and TCRdb's table has in-frame clones only and misses some. The sample includes over 150,000 clones, approximately 80% of them seen just once. The input for sequencing was PBMCs, taken after 12 months of ibrutinib treatment. These receptor sequences come from a human donor with chronic lymphocytic leukemia.

This chain joins TRBV6-6 and TRBJ2-1; 10 bases align to TRBD1. The V and J ends lost 4 bases and 2 bases, in that order; junction bases with no gene match: 5. This CDR3 region has 16 residues. In germline, CDR1 is MNHNY, CDR2 SVGAGI (reference sequence). This CDR3 is CASSLTGGFTYNEQFF. The DNA for the CDR3 is TGTGCCAGCAGTTTGACAGGGGGCTTCACCTACAATGAGCAGTTCTTC.

V is TRBV7-8 and J is TRBJ2-1; no clear D gene. The germline gives CDR1 SGHVS, CDR2 FQNEAQ. V gave up 5 bases and J gave up 2 bases, with 7 bases separating them. The CDR3 consists of 13 residues. The CDR3 is CASSPPAYNEQFF. The CDR3 DNA sequence: TGTGCCAGCAGCCCCCCGGCCTACAATGAGCAGTTCTTC. The variable domain in full, with the rest retrieved from reference TRBV7-8 and TRBJ2-1, is GAGVSQSPRYKVAKRGQDVALRCDPISGHVSLFWYQQALGQGPEFLTYFQNEAQLDKSGLPSDRFFAERPEGSVSTLKIQRTQQEDSAVYLCASSPPAYNEQFFGPGTRLTVL.

This sequence joins TRBV18 and TRBJ2-6, with 7 positions matching TRBD1. After removal of 4 bases from V and 3 bases from J, the junction contained 3 bases not matched to a gene. Germline V gene lookup returns CDR1 KGHSH and CDR2 LQKENI. The length of the CDR3 is 15 residues. CDR3 protein: CASSQTGSGANVLTF. The CDR3 DNA reads TGTGCCAGCTCACAGACAGGGAGTGGGGCCAACGTCCTGACTTTC.

The rearrangement joins TRBV11-3 to TRBJ2-1; TRBD1 agrees at 8 bases. V lost 6 bases and J lost 5; bases outside the gene matches: 12. Germline CDR1 and CDR2: SGHNT and YENEEA. This CDR3 spans 16 amino acids. The CDR3 DNA reads TGTGCCAGCAGTGGGGGGCGGACAGGGATACACAATGAGCAGTTCTTC. Translated, it gives CASSGGRTGIHNEQFF.

The rearrangement links TRBV28 to TRBJ2-2; 10 nucleotides agree with TRBD1. From germline, CDR1 is MDHEN and CDR2 SYDVKM. CDR3 size: 15 residues. J was trimmed by 7 bases and V by 5 bases; bases with no gene match: 7. The CDR3 nucleotides read TGTGCCAGCAGTCGACAGGGGGCTCGTGGCGGGGAGCTGTTTTTT. Residues: CASSRQGARGGELFF.

The V and J genes are TRBV18 and TRBJ2-3; 7 bases match TRBD2. V lost 0 bases to trimming and J lost 1 base; unmatched junction nucleotides: 1. Germline loops: CDR1 KGHSH, CDR2 LQKENI. CDR3 size: 15 residues. The CDR3 sequence: CASSPPLAGTDTQYF. CDR3 DNA: TGTGCCAGCTCACCACCGCTAGCGGGCACAGATACGCAGTATTTT.

The chain recombines TRBV11-3 with TRBJ1-1; maybe TRBD1 (5 bases). Trimming left V 5 bases short and J 3 bases short, with 19 bases between. The CDR3 is 16 amino acids. Germline V gives CDR1 SGHNT, CDR2 YENEEA. In DNA form, the CDR3 reads TGTGCCAGCAGCCCGGGACCGGAGGGCCGGTACACTGAAGCTTTCTTT. Protein product: CASSPGPEGRYTEAFF.

The chain couples TRBV7-2 to TRBJ1-2; maybe TRBD1 (5 bases). Germline CDR1 reads SGHTA; CDR2 reads FQGNSA. CDR3 length: 14 amino acids. V was trimmed by 6 bases and J by 4 bases, leaving 15 bases between them. The CDR3 DNA reads as TGTGCCAGCAGTCTACAACACGGGACCTATGGCTACACCTTC. It specifies CASSLQHGTYGYTF. The variable domain in full, with the rest retrieved from reference TRBV7-2 and TRBJ1-2, is GAGVSQSPSNKVTEKGKDVELRCDPISGHTALYWYRQSLGQGLEFLIYFQGNSAPDKSGLPSDRFSAERTGGSVSTLTIQRTQQEDSAVYLCASSLQHGTYGYTFGSGTRLTVV.

The chain carries TRBV7-9 and TRBJ2-7; 8 nucleotides line up with TRBD1. Germline CDR1 and CDR2: SEHNR and FQNEAQ (reference sequence). There are 15 residues in the CDR3. V was clipped by 1 base and J by 2 bases; unmatched bases: 4. The CDR3: CASSLGQGATYEQYF. The CDR3 nucleotides are TGTGCCAGCAGCTTAGGGCAGGGGGCGACCTACGAGCAGTACTTC.

This clone was seen a few times. This chain uses TRBV7-8 with TRBJ2-1, with 11 bases lining up with TRBD2. CDR1 and CDR2 from the germline V gene are SGHVS and FQNEAQ. The CDR3 length is 16 residues. The trim removed 4 bases at V and 4 bases at J, leaving 6 bases unmatched. CDR3 residues: CASSSTSGGPYNEQFF. CDR3 DNA sequence: TGTGCCAGCAGCTCTACTAGCGGGGGACCTTACAATGAGCAGTTCTTC.

The CDR3 coding sequence is TGTGCCAGCAGCTCAACTGGGGGAGGGAGAATCGATACGCAGTATTTT. It translates to CASSSTGGGRIDTQYF. This chain uses TRBV7-9 with TRBJ2-3, with 7 bases fitting TRBD2. The CDR3 length is 16 residues. Looked up from germline, CDR1 is SEHNR and CDR2 is FQNEAQ (reference sequence). V was clipped by 4 bases and J by 6 bases; unmatched bases: 13. Together with reference TRBV7-9 and TRBJ2-3, the CDR3 gives the full variable domain: DTGVSQNPRHKITKRGQNVTFRCDPISEHNRLYWYRQTLGQGPEFLTYFQNEAQLEKSRLLSDRFSAERPKGSFSTLEIQRTEQGDSAMYLCASSSTGGGRIDTQYFGPGTRLTVL.

V is TRBV25-1 and J is TRBJ2-6; D is unresolved. The CDR3 is 17 residues long. The germline gives CDR1 MGHDK, CDR2 SYGVNS. Trimming removed 0 bases at V and 7 bases at J, with 16 bases between. The CDR3 nucleotides read TGTGCCAGCAGTGAATATAATTCGGGTGGTGGTGCCAACGTCCTGACTTTC. Its translation is CASSEYNSGGGANVLTF.

This rearrangement joins TRBV7-2 to TRBJ2-7, with D unresolved. This CDR3 contains 13 residues. Germline-derived CDR1 and CDR2 are SGHTA and FQGNSA. V dropped 5 bases and J dropped 4 bases, with 12 bases sitting between them. In DNA, the CDR3 is TGTGCCAGCAGCCCTACCCCCTCGTACGAGCAGTACTTC. Translated, it gives CASSPTPSYEQYF.

The chain uses TRBV28 and TRBJ1-2; 8 bases are shared with TRBD1. The CDR3 contains 14 residues. Germline loops: CDR1 MDHEN, CDR2 SYDVKM. Trimming cost V 5 bases and J 2 bases; bases outside gene matches: 4. CDR3 coding DNA: TGTGCCAGCAGTGAAGCAGGGGGCAACTATGGCTACACCTTC. It yields the protein CASSEAGGNYGYTF.

The V call is TRBV5-5, the J call TRBJ1-3; 8 bases align to TRBD1. J gave up 2 bases and V 4 bases, and 8 bases lay outside the gene matches. Germline CDR1 and CDR2: SGHKS and YYEKEE (reference sequence). The CDR3 spans 16 residues. CDR3: CASSQNTGGTGNTIYF. The CDR3 region has the DNA TGTGCCAGCAGCCAGAACACAGGGGGAACTGGAAACACCATATATTTT.

In this sample, this clone turned up a few times. The chain links TRBV2 to TRBJ1-2; no reliable D call. Trimming shortened V by 3 bases and J by 6 bases, and 11 bases separated the two germline ends. CDR1 SNHLY and CDR2 FYNNEI come from the germline V gene. The CDR3 has 13 amino acids. The DNA of the CDR3 is TGTGCCAGCAGTGATTACATTACTAATGGCTACACCTTC. This translates into CASSDYITNGYTF.

The V call is TRBV7-9, the J call TRBJ2-7; D is possibly TRBD1 or TRBD2 (6 bases each). CDR1 and CDR2 from the germline V gene are SEHNR and FQNEAQ (reference sequence). V was shortened by 3 bases and J by 2 bases, with 8 bases between the two germline ends. The CDR3 is 13 amino acids. The chain's CDR3 is CASSFGGAYEQYF. As DNA, the CDR3 is TGTGCCAGCAGCTTCGGGGGCGCCTACGAGCAGTACTTC.

This sequence joins TRBV30 and TRBJ2-7; tentative D call: TRBD2 (5 bases). CDR1 GTSNPN and CDR2 SVGIG come from the germline V gene (reference sequence). V lost 2 bases, J lost 7 bases, and 24 bases lay in between. The CDR3 spans 16 residues. In nucleotides, the CDR3 is TGTGCCTGGAGTATCGCGGGTGTCCTCGACCCCCGAGAGCAGTACTTC. It translates to CAWSIAGVLDPREQYF.

The genes are TRBV30 and TRBJ1-5; D might be TRBD1 (5 bases). V gave up 4 bases and J gave up 8 bases, with 12 bases separating them. Germline V CDR1 and CDR2: GTSNPN, SVGIG (reference sequence). The CDR3 consists of 12 residues. In nucleotides, the CDR3 is TGTGCCTGGACCCGTGGGGGTGAGCCCCAGCATTTT. Translating it yields CAWTRGGEPQHF.

CDR3 nucleotide sequence: TGTGCCAGCAGTTTAGTGGGGCCAACTTACGAGCAGTACTTC. It translates to CASSLVGPTYEQYF. The chain is built from TRBV28 and TRBJ2-7, with D perhaps TRBD1 (5 bases). V was pared by 2 bases and J by 4 bases, with 12 bases between. CDR1 and CDR2 (germline): MDHEN, SYDVKM. The CDR3 has 14 amino acids.

The chain recombines TRBV4-2 with TRBJ2-5, with D hard to call. V dropped 0 bases and J dropped 4 bases, with 6 bases sitting between them. This CDR3 spans 13 amino acids. Germline assignment: CDR1 LGHNA and CDR2 YNFKEQ. The CDR3 region is CASSQDGRETQYF. The DNA of the CDR3 is TGTGCCAGCAGCCAAGATGGGCGAGAGACCCAGTACTTC.

The gene calls are TRBV19 and TRBJ1-4; D perhaps matches TRBD1 (6 bases). V was clipped by 9 bases and J by 8 bases, with 16 bases between them. Germline V gene data show CDR1 as LNHDA and CDR2 as SQIVND (reference sequence). CDR3 length equals 13 residues. CDR3 in amino acids: CASQQGGREKLFF. The CDR3 DNA is TGTGCCAGCCAACAGGGAGGAAGGGAAAAACTGTTTTTT. Together with reference TRBV19 and TRBJ1-4, the CDR3 gives the full variable domain: DGGITQSPKYLFRKEGQNVTLSCEQNLNHDAMYWYRQDPGQGLRLIYYSQIVNDFQKGDIAEGYSVSREKKESFPLTVTSAQKNPTAFYLCASQQGGREKLFFGSGTQLSVL.

The chain couples TRBV7-3 to TRBJ2-1; 8 bases agree with TRBD1. The CDR3 length is 13 residues. Germline trimming cut 5 bases from V and 10 bases from J; bases unmatched to any gene: 7. Germline V gene lookup returns CDR1 SGHTA and CDR2 FQGTGA. CDR3 sequence: CASSPTGEGEQFF. DNA of the CDR3: TGTGCCAGCAGCCCGACAGGGGAAGGGGAGCAGTTCTTC.

This clone has only one observation. The chain employs TRBV7-2 and TRBJ1-4; D not resolved. The ends were cut back, 5 bases at V and 0 bases at J, with 10 bases in the middle. The germline CDR1 and CDR2 sequences are SGHTA and FQGNSA. The CDR3 spans 15 residues. The CDR3 is CASSTAFATNEKLFF. CDR3 DNA: TGTGCCAGCAGCACAGCCTTTGCAACTAATGAAAAACTGTTTTTT.

The rearrangement links TRBV5-4 to TRBJ1-4; D unresolved. The germline gives CDR1 SGHNT, CDR2 YYREEE (reference sequence). The CDR3 is 12 amino acids. V was trimmed by 1 base and J by 8 bases, leaving 6 bases between them. CDR3 region: CASSLPGEKLFF. Here the CDR3 DNA reads TGTGCCAGCAGCTTGCCTGGGGAAAAACTGTTTTTT. Drawing the rest from reference TRBV5-4 and TRBJ1-4, the complete variable domain is ETGVTQSPTHLIKTRGQQVTLRCSSQSGHNTVSWYQQALGQGPQFIFQYYREEENGRGNFPPRFSGLQFPNYSSELNVNALELDDSALYLCASSLPGEKLFFGSGTQLSVL.

This chain connects TRBV10-1 to TRBJ2-1; TRBD1 matches 9 bases. CDR1 is WNHNN and CDR2 is SYGVQD in the germline V gene (reference sequence). The CDR3 length is 15 residues. After removal of 11 bases from V and 3 bases from J, the junction contained 11 bases not matched to a gene. The CDR3 loop is CAAYHRDRVYNEQFF. DNA of the CDR3: TGCGCCGCATACCACCGGGACAGGGTCTACAATGAGCAGTTCTTC.

This clone was found a few times. V is TRBV15 and J is TRBJ2-3, with 14 bases matching TRBD2. The length of the CDR3 is 16 residues. Germline trimming cut 3 bases from V and 3 bases from J; bases unmatched to any gene: 2. Germline V gives CDR1 LNHNV, CDR2 YYDKDF (reference sequence). CDR3 in DNA: TGTGCCACCAGCAGGGGGACTAGCGGGAGTACAGATACGCAGTATTTT. As protein: CATSRGTSGSTDTQYF.

This chain connects TRBV5-4 to TRBJ2-1, with D possibly TRBD2 on 5 matching bases. Deletions cut 2 bases from V and 9 bases from J, with 9 bases between. The length of the CDR3 is 12 residues. CDR1 is SGHNT, CDR2 YYREEE, per germline (reference sequence). CDR3 DNA sequence: TGTGCCAGCAGCTTTATGGCGGGTGAGCAGTTCTTC. This sequence encodes CASSFMAGEQFF.

The chain's CDR3 is CASSQADGQKTQYF. The CDR3 nucleotides read TGCGCCAGCAGCCAAGCTGATGGGCAGAAGACCCAGTACTTC. The V and J genes are TRBV4-3 and TRBJ2-5; D call uncertain. The ends were cut back, 1 base at V and 6 bases at J, with 12 bases in the middle. This CDR3 has 14 amino acids. Germline V lookup: CDR1 LGHNA, CDR2 YSLEER.